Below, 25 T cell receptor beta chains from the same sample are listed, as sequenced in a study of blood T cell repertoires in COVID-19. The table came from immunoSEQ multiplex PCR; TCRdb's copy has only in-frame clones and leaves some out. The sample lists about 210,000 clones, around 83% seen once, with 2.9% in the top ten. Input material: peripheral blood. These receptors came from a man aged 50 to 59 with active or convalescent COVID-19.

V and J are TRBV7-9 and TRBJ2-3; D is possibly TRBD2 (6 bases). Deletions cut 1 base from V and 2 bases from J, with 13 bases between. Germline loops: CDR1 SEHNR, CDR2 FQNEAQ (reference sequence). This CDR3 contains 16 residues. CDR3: CASSLVTGAITDTQYF. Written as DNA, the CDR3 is TGTGCCAGCAGCTTAGTAACGGGAGCGATCACAGATACGCAGTATTTT.

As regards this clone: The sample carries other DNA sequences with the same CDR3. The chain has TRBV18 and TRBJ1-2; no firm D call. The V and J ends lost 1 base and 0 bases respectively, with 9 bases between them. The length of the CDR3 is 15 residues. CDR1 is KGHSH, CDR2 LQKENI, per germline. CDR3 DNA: TGTGCCAGCTCACCACGCCAGGCCGCTAACTATGGCTACACCTTC. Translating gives CASSPRQAANYGYTF.

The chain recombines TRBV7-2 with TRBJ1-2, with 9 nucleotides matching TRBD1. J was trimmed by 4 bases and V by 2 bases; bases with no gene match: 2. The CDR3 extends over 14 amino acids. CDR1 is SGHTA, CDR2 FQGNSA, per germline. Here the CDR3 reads CASSLSGQGYGYTF. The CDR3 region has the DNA TGTGCCAGCAGCTTATCGGGACAGGGCTATGGCTACACCTTC.

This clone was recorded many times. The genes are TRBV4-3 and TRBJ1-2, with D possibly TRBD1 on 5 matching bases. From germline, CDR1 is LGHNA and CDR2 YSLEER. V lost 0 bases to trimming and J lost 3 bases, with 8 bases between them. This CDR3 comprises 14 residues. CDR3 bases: TGCGCCAGCAGCCAAGATCCGACAGACTATGGCTACACCTTC. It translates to CASSQDPTDYGYTF.

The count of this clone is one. The CDR3 sequence is CASSVAPGGRNEQYF. The CDR3 nucleotides read TGTGCCAGCAGCGTAGCCCCTGGCGGGAGAAACGAGCAGTACTTC. This chain connects TRBV9 to TRBJ2-7; TRBD2 matches 7 bases. V shed 0 bases and J 5 bases; nucleotides not matched to a gene: 8. Looked up from germline, CDR1 is SGDLS and CDR2 is YYNGEE. This CDR3 region has 15 residues.

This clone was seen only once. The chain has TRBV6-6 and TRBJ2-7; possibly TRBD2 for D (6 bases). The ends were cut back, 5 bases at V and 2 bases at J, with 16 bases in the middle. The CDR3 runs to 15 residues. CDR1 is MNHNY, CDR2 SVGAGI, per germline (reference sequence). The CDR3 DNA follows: TGTGCCAGCAGTATCGGGACTTTAGGTCCCTACGAGCAGTACTTC. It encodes CASSIGTLGPYEQYF.

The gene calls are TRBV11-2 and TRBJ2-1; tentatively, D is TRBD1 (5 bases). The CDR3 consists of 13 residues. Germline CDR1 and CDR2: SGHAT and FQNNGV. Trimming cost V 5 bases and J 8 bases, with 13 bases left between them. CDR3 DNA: TGTGCCAGCAGCCGGCATGAAGGGGATGAGCAGTTCTTC. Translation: CASSRHEGDEQFF.

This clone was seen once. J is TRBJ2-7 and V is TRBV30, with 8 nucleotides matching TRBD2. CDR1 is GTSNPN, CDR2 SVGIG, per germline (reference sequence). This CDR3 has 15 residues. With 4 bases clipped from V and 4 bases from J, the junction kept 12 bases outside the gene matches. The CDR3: CAWTSGGFPGYEQYF. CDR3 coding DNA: TGTGCCTGGACCAGCGGGGGCTTCCCCGGGTACGAGCAGTACTTC.

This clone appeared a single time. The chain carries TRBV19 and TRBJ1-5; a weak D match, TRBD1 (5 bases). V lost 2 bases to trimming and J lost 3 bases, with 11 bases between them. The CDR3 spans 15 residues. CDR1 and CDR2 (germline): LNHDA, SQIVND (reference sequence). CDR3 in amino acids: CASSIWGVPNQPQHF. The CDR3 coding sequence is TGTGCCAGTAGTATATGGGGGGTGCCCAATCAGCCCCAGCATTTT.

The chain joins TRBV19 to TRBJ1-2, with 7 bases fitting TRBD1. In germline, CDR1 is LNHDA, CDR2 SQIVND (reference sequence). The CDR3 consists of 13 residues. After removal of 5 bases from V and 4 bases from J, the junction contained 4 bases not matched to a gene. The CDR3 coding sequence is TGTGCCAGTAGTCCCAACAGGGGCTATGGCTACACCTTC. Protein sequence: CASSPNRGYGYTF.

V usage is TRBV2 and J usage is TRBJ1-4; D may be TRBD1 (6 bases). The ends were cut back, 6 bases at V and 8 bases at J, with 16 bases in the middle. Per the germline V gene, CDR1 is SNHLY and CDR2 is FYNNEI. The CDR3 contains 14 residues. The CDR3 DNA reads TGTGCCAGCAGGCGAACAGGGTTGGGGGAAAAACTGTTTTTT. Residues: CASRRTGLGEKLFF.

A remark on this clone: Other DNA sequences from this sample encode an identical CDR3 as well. The CDR3 is CASSVVAGENSPLHF. The DNA of the CDR3 is TGTGCCAGCAGCGTAGTGGCAGGCGAAAATTCACCCCTCCACTTT. The rearrangement joins TRBV9 to TRBJ1-6; D gene uncertain. V gave up 0 bases and J gave up 7 bases, with 11 bases separating them. Germline V gives CDR1 SGDLS, CDR2 YYNGEE. The CDR3 contains 15 residues.

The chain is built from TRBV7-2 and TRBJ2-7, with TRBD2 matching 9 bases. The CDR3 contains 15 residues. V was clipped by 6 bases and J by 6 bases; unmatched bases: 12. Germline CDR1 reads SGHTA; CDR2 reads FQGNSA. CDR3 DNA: TGTGCCAGCAGAGGATCTGCGGGGGGGCCGTCCGAGCAGTACTTC. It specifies CASRGSAGGPSEQYF.

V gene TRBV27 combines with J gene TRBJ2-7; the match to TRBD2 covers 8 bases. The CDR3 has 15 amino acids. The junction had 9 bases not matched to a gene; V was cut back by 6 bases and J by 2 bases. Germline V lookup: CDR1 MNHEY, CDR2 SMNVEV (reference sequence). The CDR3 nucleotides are TGTGCCAGCAGCCCCACTCGGGGGGGGCCCTACGAGCAGTACTTC. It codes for CASSPTRGGPYEQYF.

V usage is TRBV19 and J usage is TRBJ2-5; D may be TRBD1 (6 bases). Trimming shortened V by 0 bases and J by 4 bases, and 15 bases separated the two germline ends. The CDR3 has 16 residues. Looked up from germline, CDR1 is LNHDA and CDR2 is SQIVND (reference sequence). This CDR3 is CASSIDIRGSSETQYF. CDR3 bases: TGTGCCAGTAGTATAGACATCAGGGGCTCTTCAGAGACCCAGTACTTC. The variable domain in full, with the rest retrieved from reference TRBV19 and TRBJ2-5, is DGGITQSPKYLFRKEGQNVTLSCEQNLNHDAMYWYRQDPGQGLRLIYYSQIVNDFQKGDIAEGYSVSREKKESFPLTVTSAQKNPTAFYLCASSIDIRGSSETQYFGPGTRLLVL.

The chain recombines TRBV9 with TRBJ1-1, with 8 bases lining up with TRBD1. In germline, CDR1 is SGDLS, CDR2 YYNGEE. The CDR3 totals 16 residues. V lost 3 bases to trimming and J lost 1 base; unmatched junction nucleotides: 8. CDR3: CASSDRKQGGNTEAFF. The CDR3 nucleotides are TGTGCCAGCAGCGACCGGAAACAGGGGGGGAACACTGAAGCTTTCTTT.

The CDR3 nucleotides are TGTGCCAGCAGCCACGGAGGTCAGCCCCAGCATTTT. Amino acid sequence: CASSHGGQPQHF. The J gene is TRBJ1-5, the V gene TRBV7-8; no definite D call. This CDR3 spans 12 amino acids. V was clipped by 5 bases and J by 6 bases, with 8 bases between them. Per the germline V gene, CDR1 is SGHVS and CDR2 is FQNEAQ.

The CDR3 loop reads CASSRQGPNEKLFF. In DNA, the CDR3 is TGTGCCAGCAGCCGACAGGGGCCTAATGAAAAACTGTTTTTT. The chain employs TRBV5-4 and TRBJ1-4; 8 bases are shared with TRBD1. Per the germline V gene, CDR1 is SGHNT and CDR2 is YYREEE (reference sequence). This CDR3 has 14 amino acids. With 4 bases clipped from V and 3 bases from J, the junction kept 2 bases outside the gene matches.

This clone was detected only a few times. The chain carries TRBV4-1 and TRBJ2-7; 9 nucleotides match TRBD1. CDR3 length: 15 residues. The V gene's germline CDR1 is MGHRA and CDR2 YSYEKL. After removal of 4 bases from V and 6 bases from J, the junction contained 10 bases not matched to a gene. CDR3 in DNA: TGCGCCAGCAGCCCCAACTTCTGGACAGGGGCCGAGCAGTACTTC. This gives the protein CASSPNFWTGAEQYF.

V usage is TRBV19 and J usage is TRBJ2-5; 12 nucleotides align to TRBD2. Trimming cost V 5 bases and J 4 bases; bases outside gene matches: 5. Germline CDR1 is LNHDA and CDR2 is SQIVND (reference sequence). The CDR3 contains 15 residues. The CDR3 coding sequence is TGTGCCAGTAGTGAACTAGCGGGAGGAAGAGAGACCCAGTACTTC. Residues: CASSELAGGRETQYF. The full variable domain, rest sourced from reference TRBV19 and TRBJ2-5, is DGGITQSPKYLFRKEGQNVTLSCEQNLNHDAMYWYRQDPGQGLRLIYYSQIVNDFQKGDIAEGYSVSREKKESFPLTVTSAQKNPTAFYLCASSELAGGRETQYFGPGTRLLVL.

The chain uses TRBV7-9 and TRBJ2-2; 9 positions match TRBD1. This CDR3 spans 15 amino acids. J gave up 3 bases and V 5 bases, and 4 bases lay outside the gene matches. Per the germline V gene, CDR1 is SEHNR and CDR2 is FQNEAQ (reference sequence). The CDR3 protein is CASSRRDRDTGELFF. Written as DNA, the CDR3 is TGTGCCAGCAGCCGCAGGGACAGGGACACCGGGGAGCTGTTTTTT.

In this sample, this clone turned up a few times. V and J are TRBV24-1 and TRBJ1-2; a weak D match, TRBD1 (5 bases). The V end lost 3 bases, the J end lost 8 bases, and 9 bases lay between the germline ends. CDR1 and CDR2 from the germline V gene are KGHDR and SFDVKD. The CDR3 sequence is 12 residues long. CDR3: CATSDLRQGYTF. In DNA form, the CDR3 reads TGTGCCACCAGTGATCTCCGACAGGGCTACACCTTC.

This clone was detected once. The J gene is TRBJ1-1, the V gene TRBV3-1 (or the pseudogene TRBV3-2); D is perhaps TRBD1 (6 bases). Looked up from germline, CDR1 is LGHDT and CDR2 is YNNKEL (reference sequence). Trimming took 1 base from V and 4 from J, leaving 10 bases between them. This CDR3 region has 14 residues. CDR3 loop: CASSQAQGLTEAFF. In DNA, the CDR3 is TGTGCCAGCAGCCAAGCTCAGGGGCTCACTGAAGCTTTCTTT.

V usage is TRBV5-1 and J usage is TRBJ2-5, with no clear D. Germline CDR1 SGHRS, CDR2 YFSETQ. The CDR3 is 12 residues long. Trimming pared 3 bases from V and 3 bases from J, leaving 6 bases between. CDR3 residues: CASSSPKETQYF. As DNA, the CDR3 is TGCGCCAGCAGCTCCCCAAAAGAGACCCAGTACTTC.

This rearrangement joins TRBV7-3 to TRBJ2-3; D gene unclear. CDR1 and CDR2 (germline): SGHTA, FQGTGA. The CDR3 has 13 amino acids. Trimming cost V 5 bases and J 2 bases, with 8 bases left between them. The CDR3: CASSIYSTDTQYF. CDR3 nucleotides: TGTGCCAGCAGCATATACTCCACAGATACGCAGTATTTT.